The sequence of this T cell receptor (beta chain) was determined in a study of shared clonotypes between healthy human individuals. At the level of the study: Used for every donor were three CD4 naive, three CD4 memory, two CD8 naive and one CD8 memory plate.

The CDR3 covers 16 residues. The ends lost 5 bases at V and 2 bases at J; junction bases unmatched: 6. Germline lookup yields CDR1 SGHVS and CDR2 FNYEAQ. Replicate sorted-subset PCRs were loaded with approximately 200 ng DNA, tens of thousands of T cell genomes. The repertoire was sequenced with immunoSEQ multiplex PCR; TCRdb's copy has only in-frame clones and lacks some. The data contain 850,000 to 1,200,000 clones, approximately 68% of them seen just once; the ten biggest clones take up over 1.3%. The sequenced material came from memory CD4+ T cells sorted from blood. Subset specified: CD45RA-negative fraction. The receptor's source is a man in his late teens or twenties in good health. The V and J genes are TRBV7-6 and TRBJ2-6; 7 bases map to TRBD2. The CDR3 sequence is CASSPFSGAGANVLTF. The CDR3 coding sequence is TGTGCCAGCAGCCCGTTCAGCGGGGCTGGGGCCAACGTCCTGACTTTC.